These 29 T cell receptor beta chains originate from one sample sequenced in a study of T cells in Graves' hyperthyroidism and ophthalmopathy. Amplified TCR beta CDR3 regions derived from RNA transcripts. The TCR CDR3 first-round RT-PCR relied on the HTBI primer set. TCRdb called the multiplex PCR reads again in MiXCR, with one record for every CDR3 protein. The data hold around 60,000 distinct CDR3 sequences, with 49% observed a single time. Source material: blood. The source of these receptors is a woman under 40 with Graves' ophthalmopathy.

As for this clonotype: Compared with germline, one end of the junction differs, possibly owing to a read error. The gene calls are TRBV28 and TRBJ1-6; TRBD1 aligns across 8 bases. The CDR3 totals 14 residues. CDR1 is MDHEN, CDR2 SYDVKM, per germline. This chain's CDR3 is CASSPDRGVSPPHF. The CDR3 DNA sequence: TGTGCCAGCAGCCCCGACAGGGGAGTCTCACCCCCCCACTTT.

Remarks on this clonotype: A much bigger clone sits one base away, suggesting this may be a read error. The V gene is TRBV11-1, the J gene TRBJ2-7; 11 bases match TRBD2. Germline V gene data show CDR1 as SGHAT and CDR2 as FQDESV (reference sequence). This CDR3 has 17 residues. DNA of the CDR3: TGTGCCAGCAGCTTCCGACCCGTACTAGCGGGAGACTACGGGCAGTACTTC. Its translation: CASSFRPVLAGDYGQYF.

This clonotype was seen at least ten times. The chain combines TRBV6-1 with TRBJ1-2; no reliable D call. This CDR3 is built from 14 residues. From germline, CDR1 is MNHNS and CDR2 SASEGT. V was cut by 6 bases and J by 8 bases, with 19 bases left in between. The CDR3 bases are TGTGCCAGCAGGGACCGGCAGCCCAGAAGAGGCTACACCTTC. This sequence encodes CASRDRQPRRGYTF.

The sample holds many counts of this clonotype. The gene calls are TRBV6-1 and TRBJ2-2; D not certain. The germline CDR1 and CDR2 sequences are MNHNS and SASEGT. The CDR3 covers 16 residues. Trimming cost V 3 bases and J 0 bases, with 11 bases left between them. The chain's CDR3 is CASSEIGSTNTGELFF. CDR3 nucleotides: TGTGCCAGCAGTGAGATAGGGTCAACGAACACCGGGGAGCTGTTTTTT.

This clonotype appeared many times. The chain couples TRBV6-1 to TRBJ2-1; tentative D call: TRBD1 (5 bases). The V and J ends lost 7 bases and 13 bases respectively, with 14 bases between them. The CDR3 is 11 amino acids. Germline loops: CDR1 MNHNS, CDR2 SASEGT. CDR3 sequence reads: CASTLGQGQFF. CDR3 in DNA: TGTGCCAGCACCTTGGGCCAGGGCCAGTTCTTC.

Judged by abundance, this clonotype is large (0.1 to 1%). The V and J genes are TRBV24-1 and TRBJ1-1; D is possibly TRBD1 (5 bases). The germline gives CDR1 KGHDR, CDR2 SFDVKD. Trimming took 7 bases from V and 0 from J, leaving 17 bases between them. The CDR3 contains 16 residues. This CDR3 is CATSPARGGVNTEAFF. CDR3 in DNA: TGTGCCACCAGCCCCGCTAGGGGCGGGGTGAACACTGAAGCTTTCTTT.

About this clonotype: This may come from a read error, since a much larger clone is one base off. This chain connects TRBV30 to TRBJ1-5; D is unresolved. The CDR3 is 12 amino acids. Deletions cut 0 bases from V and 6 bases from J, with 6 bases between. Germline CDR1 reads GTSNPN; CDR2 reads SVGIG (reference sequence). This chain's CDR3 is CAWSVVRQPQHF. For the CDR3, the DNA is TGTGCCTGGAGTGTGGTTCGTCAGCCCCAGCATTTT.

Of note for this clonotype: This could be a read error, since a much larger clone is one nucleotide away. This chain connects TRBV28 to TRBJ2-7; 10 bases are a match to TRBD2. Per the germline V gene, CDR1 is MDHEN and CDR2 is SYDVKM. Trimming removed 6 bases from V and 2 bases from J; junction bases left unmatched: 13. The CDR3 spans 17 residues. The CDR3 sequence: CASRAVAGGLSAYEQYF. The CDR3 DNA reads TGTGCCAGCAGGGCGGTAGCGGGAGGTCTGAGCGCCTACGAGCAGTACTTC.

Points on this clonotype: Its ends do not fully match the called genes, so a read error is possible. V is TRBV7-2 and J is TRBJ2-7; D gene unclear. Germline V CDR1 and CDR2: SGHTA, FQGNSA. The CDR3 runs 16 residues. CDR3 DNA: TGTGCCAGCAGCGTAGCCCCGGTTGCGGATATCTACGAGCAGTACTTC. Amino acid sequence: CASSVAPVADIYEQYF.

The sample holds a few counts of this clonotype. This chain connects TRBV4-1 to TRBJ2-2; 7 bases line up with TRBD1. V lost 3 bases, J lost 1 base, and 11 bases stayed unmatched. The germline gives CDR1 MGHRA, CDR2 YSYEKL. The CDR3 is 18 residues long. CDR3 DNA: TGCGCCAGCAGCCATATACGACAGGGCCCGGGGAACACCGGGGAGCTGTTTTTT. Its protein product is CASSHIRQGPGNTGELFF.

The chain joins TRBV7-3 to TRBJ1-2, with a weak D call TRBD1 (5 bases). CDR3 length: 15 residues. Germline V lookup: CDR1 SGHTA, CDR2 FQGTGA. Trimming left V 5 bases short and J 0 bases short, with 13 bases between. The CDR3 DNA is TGTGCCAGCAGCGCTAGGGGCAGGCCTAACTATGGCTACACCTTC. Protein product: CASSARGRPNYGYTF.

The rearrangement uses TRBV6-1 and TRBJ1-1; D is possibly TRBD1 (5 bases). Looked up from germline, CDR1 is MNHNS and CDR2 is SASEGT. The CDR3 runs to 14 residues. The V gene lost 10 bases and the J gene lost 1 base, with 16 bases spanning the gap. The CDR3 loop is CATPGLAGNTEAFF. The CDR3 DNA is TGTGCCACACCGGGACTAGCGGGGAACACTGAAGCTTTCTTT.

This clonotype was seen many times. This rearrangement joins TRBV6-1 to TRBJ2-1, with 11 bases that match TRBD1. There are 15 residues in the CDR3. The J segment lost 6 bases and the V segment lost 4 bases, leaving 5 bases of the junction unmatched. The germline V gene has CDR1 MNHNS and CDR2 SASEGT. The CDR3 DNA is TGTGCCAGCAGTGGACGGGACAGGGGGGGCAATGAGCAGTTCTTC. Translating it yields CASSGRDRGGNEQFF.

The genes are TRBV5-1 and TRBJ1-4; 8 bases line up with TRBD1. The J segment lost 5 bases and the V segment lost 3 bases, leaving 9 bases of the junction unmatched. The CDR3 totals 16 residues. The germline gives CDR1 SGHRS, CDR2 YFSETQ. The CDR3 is CASSSLGQGKNEKLFF. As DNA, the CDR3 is TGCGCCAGCAGCTCCCTTGGACAGGGCAAGAATGAAAAACTGTTTTTT.

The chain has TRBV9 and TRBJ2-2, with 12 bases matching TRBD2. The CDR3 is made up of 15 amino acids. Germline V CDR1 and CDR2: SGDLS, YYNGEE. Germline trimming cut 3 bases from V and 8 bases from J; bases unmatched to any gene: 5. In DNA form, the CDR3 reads TGTGCCAGCAGCGGACTAGCGGGAGTGGGTGGGGAGCTGTTTTTT. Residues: CASSGLAGVGGELFF.

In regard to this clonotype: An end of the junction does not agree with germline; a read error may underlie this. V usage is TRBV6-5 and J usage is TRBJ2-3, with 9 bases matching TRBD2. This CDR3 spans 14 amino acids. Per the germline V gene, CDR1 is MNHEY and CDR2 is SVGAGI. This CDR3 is CASSWGTSTDTQCF. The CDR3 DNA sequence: TGTGCCAGCTCCTGGGGGACTAGCACAGATACGCAGTGCTTT.

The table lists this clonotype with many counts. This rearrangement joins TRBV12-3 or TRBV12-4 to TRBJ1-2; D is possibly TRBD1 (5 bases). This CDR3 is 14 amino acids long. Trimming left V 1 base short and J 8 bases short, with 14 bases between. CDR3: CASSLGQRRQGYTF. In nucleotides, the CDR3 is TGTGCCAGCAGTTTAGGACAGCGTAGACAGGGCTACACCTTC.

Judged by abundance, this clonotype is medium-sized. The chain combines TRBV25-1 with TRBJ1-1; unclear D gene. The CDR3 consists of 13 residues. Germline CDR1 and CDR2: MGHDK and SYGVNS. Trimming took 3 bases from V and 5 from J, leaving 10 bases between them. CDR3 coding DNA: TGTGCCAGCAGTGACACGTGGGGAACTGAAGCTTTCTTT. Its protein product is CASSDTWGTEAFF.

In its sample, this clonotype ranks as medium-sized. CDR3: CASSETPGASYEQYF. CDR3 nucleotide sequence: TGTGCCAGCAGTGAAACCCCGGGAGCCTCCTACGAGCAGTACTTC. This rearrangement joins TRBV2 to TRBJ2-7; a possible D gene is TRBD2 (6 bases). Looked up from germline, CDR1 is SNHLY and CDR2 is FYNNEI. This CDR3 has 15 residues. Trimming took 2 bases from V and 0 from J, leaving 11 bases between them.

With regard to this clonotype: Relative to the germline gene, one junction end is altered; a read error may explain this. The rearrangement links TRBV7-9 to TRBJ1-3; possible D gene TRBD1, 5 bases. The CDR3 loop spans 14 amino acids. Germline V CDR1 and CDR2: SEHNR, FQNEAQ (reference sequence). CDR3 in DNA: TGTACCAGCAGCCTTAGAAGGGGCGTTAACACCATATATTTT. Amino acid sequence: CTSSLRRGVNTIYF. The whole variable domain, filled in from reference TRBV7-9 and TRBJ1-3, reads DTGVSQNPRHKITKRGQNVTFRCDPISEHNRLYWYRQTLGQGPEFLTYFQNEAQLEKSRLLSDRFSAERPKGSFSTLEIQRTEQGDSAMYLCTSSLRRGVNTIYFGEGSWLTVV.

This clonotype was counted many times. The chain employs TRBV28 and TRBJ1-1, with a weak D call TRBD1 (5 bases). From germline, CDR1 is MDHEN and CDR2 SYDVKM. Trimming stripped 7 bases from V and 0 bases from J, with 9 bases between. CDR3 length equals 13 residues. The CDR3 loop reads CASIGHMNTEAFF. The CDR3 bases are TGTGCCAGCATCGGACATATGAACACTGAAGCTTTCTTT.

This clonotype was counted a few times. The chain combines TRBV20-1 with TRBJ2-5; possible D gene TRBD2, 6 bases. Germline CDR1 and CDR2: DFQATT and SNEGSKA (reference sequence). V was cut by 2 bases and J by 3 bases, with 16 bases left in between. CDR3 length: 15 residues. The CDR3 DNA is TGCAGTGCTAGAATCGCTAGCGAGATAAAAGAGACCCAGTACTTC. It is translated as CSARIASEIKETQYF.

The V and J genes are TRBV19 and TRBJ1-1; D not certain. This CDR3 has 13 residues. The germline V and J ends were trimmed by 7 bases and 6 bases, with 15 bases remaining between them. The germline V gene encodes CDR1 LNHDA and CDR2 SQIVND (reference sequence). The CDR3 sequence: CASTTLSRPEAFF. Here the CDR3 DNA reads TGTGCCAGTACCACACTGTCAAGGCCTGAAGCTTTCTTT.

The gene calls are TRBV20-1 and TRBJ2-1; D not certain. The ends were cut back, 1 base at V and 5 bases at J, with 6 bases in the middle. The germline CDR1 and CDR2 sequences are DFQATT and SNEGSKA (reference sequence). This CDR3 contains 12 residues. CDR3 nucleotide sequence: TGCAGTGCTAGAGTTTGGGACAATGAGCAGTTCTTC. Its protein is CSARVWDNEQFF.

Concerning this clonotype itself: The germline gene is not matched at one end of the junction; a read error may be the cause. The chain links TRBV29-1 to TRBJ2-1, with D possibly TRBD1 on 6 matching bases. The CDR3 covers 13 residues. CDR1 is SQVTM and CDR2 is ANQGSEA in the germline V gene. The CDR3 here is CSVEGGTYNEQFF. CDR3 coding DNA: TGCAGCGTAGAAGGGGGAACCTACAATGAGCAGTTCTTC.

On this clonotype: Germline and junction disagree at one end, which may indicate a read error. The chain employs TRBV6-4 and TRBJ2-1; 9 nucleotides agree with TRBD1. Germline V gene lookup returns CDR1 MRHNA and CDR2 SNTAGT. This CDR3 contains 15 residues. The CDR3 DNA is TGTGCCAGCAGTATGGACAGGGGCCAAGGTAATGAGCAGCTCTTC. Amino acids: CASSMDRGQGNEQLF.

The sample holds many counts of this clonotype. The CDR3 reads CASREIRGELFF. The CDR3 region has the DNA TGTGCCAGCAGGGAGATTAGGGGGGAGCTGTTTTTT. The chain links TRBV25-1 to TRBJ2-2; D is unclear. The CDR3 is 12 residues long. V lost 6 bases and J lost 8, with 10 bases in between. CDR1 and CDR2 from the germline V gene are MGHDK and SYGVNS.

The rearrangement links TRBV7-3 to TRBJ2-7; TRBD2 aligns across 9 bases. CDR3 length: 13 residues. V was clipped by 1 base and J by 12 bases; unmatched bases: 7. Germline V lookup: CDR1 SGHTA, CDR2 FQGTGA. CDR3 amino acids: CASSLNGGGEGYF. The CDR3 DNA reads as TGTGCCAGCAGCTTAAACGGCGGGGGGGAAGGGTACTTC.

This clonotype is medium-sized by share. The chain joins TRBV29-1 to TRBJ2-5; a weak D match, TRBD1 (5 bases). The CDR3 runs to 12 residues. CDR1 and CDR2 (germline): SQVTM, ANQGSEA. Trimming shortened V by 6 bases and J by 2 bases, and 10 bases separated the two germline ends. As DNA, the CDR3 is TGCAGCGTCAGACAGATACAAGAGACCCAGTACTTC. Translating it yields CSVRQIQETQYF. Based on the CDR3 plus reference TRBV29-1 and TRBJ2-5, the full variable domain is SAVISQKPSRDICQRGTSLTIQCQVDSQVTMMFWYRQQPGQSLTLIATANQGSEATYESGFVIDKFPISRPNLTFSTLTVSNMSPEDSSIYLCSVRQIQETQYFGPGTRLLVL.